A single sample is the source of the 27 T cell receptor beta chains below, sequenced in a study of molecular identifiers for immune sequencing clone quantification. Each CDR3 protein is one row after TCRdb ran MiXCR on the PCR reads. In the table there are tens of thousands of distinct CDR3 sequences, 21% of which are singletons. What was sequenced was naive CD8+ T cells from blood, with Jurkat cell RNA spiked in. Indicated subset: FACS-sorted CD8+CD4-CCR7+CD45RA+ naive T cells. These receptors originate from a human donor in good health. Some libraries in this study had Jurkat cell RNA spiked in.

The table lists this clonotype with many counts. The V and J genes are TRBV7-9 and TRBJ2-3; no reliable D call. This CDR3 has 13 amino acids. V was cut by 5 bases and J by 2 bases, with 8 bases left in between. In germline, CDR1 is SEHNR, CDR2 FQNEAQ (reference sequence). The CDR3 spells CASSPIVTDTQYF. The CDR3 nucleotides are TGTGCCAGCAGCCCGATCGTCACAGATACGCAGTATTTT.

There are many counts of this clonotype. The chain joins TRBV27 to TRBJ1-2; D gene uncertain. From germline, CDR1 is MNHEY and CDR2 SMNVEV (reference sequence). V dropped 5 bases and J dropped 0 bases, with 10 bases sitting between them. The CDR3 consists of 14 residues. The CDR3 loop is CASSQDGANYGYTF. CDR3 DNA: TGTGCCAGCAGTCAGGACGGAGCTAACTATGGCTACACCTTC.

Turning to this clonotype: A much larger clone is a single base away; this may be a read error. The chain is built from TRBV20-1 and TRBJ2-7; 7 nucleotides align to TRBD2. CDR1 DFQATT and CDR2 SNEGSKA come from the germline V gene (reference sequence). With V trimmed by 0 bases and J by 4 bases, 9 bases remained unmatched. The CDR3 has 15 residues. CDR3 amino acids: CSARDRRSGGYEQYF. CDR3 DNA sequence: TGCAGTGCTAGAGATCGGAGATCGGGGGGTTACGAGCAGTACTTC.

This clonotype showed up many times. The rearrangement joins TRBV3-1 to TRBJ2-3; D is perhaps TRBD2 (6 bases). In germline, CDR1 is LGHDT, CDR2 YNNKEL (reference sequence). This CDR3 region has 16 residues. Trimming stripped 4 bases from V and 0 bases from J, with 14 bases between. CDR3 in amino acids: CASSPATRTSTDTQYF. The CDR3, as DNA: TGTGCCAGCAGCCCCGCGACTAGAACGAGCACAGATACGCAGTATTTT.

This clonotype showed up just a few times. This chain connects TRBV7-9 to TRBJ2-5, with D unresolved. Per the germline V gene, CDR1 is SEHNR and CDR2 is FQNEAQ (reference sequence). Trimming removed 5 bases from V and 5 bases from J, with 21 bases in between. This CDR3 comprises 16 residues. CDR3 bases: TGTGCCAGCAGCGGTCCCGGGCTCCTAAGTCGGGAGACCCAGTACTTC. As protein: CASSGPGLLSRETQYF.

The rearrangement uses TRBV3-1 and TRBJ1-5, with D perhaps matching TRBD1 (6 bases). This CDR3 comprises 14 residues. The ends were cut back, 0 bases at V and 10 bases at J, with 13 bases in the middle. Germline V lookup: CDR1 LGHDT, CDR2 YNNKEL (reference sequence). This CDR3 is CASSQDWQGYPQHF. The CDR3 region has the DNA TGTGCCAGCAGCCAAGATTGGCAGGGGTACCCCCAGCATTTT.

As regards this clonotype: A much larger clonotype is one base distant, so this may be a read error. V gene TRBV4-3 combines with J gene TRBJ2-1, with a possible D match to TRBD2 (6 bases). The CDR3 loop spans 15 amino acids. Germline lookup yields CDR1 LGHNA and CDR2 YSLEER. V lost 0 bases and J lost 7, with 13 bases in between. For the CDR3, the DNA is TGCGCCAGCAGCCAAGACGTGCGGGGAGGAAATGAGCAGTTCTTC. Translating it yields CASSQDVRGGNEQFF.

The sample holds many counts of this clonotype. The rearrangement links TRBV12-3 or TRBV12-4 to TRBJ1-1; 9 bases are a match to TRBD1. The CDR3 is 14 amino acids. The trim removed 5 bases at V and 2 bases at J, leaving 3 bases unmatched. The CDR3: CASSPGQGNTEAFF. Written as DNA, the CDR3 is TGTGCCAGCAGTCCGGGACAGGGAAACACTGAAGCTTTCTTT.

The chain is built from TRBV12-3 or TRBV12-4 and TRBJ2-1, with D unresolved. The CDR3 sequence is 14 residues long. Trimming shortened V by 6 bases and J by 8 bases, and 17 bases separated the two germline ends. CDR3 sequence reads: CASSPTPRFDEQFF. CDR3 DNA sequence: TGTGCCAGCAGCCCCACTCCTAGATTCGATGAGCAGTTCTTC.

This clonotype was recorded at least ten times. The chain employs TRBV7-2 and TRBJ2-7; D gene unclear. The V end was cut by 1 base, the J end by 2 bases, with 9 bases between. The CDR3 is 14 residues long. Germline values: CDR1 SGHTA, CDR2 FQGNSA. The CDR3 is CASSLGIYAYEQYF. As DNA, the CDR3 is TGTGCCAGCAGCTTAGGTATCTATGCCTACGAGCAGTACTTC. Together with reference TRBV7-2 and TRBJ2-7, the CDR3 gives the full variable domain: GAGVSQSPSNKVTEKGKDVELRCDPISGHTALYWYRQSLGQGLEFLIYFQGNSAPDKSGLPSDRFSAERTGGSVSTLTIQRTQQEDSAVYLCASSLGIYAYEQYFGPGTRLTVT.

This clonotype was counted between two and nine times. This chain connects TRBV5-4 to TRBJ2-1, with TRBD2 matching 15 bases. The V segment lost 4 bases and the J segment 7 bases; nucleotides outside the gene matches: 6. This CDR3 has 16 residues. In germline, CDR1 is SGHNT, CDR2 YYREEE (reference sequence). CDR3 loop: CASSHLGTSGGNEQFF. As DNA, the CDR3 is TGTGCCAGCAGCCATCTCGGGACTAGCGGGGGGAATGAGCAGTTCTTC.

The chain carries TRBV6-5 and TRBJ2-1; perhaps TRBD2 as D (6 bases). The V gene's germline CDR1 is MNHEY and CDR2 SVGAGI. The CDR3 consists of 14 residues. V was shortened by 7 bases and J by 2 bases, with 12 bases between the two germline ends. DNA for the CDR3: TGTGCCAGCAACGACGGGGGTGCCTACAATGAGCAGTTCTTC. Translation: CASNDGGAYNEQFF.

The rearrangement links TRBV5-1 to TRBJ2-1; D call uncertain. V was cut by 0 bases and J by 9 bases, with 4 bases left in between. The CDR3 runs 11 residues. Germline values: CDR1 SGHRS, CDR2 YFSETQ. DNA of the CDR3: TGCGCCAGCAGCTTGGCCCCTGAGCAGTTCTTC. Protein product: CASSLAPEQFF.

The gene calls are TRBV28 and TRBJ2-2; D perhaps matches TRBD1 (6 bases). Germline V CDR1 and CDR2: MDHEN, SYDVKM. The CDR3 spans 16 residues. The V gene lost 1 base and the J gene lost 3 bases, with 12 bases spanning the gap. The CDR3 protein is CASSLSSDSYTGELFF. The CDR3, as DNA: TGTGCCAGCAGTTTATCCTCGGACAGCTACACCGGGGAGCTGTTTTTT.

Here the CDR3 DNA reads TGTGCCAGCACCAGGGGATTGCCCTACGAGCAGTACTTC. Translation: CASTRGLPYEQYF. This chain uses TRBV6-2 or TRBV6-3 with TRBJ2-7; possible D gene TRBD1, 6 bases. Germline V CDR1 and CDR2: MNHEY, SVGEGT. The CDR3 is 13 residues long. The ends were cut back, 7 bases at V and 2 bases at J, with 12 bases in the middle.

This clonotype was found many times. The genes are TRBV7-9 and TRBJ2-2, with 10 positions matching TRBD2. CDR3 length equals 18 residues. The junction had 9 bases not matched to a gene; V was cut back by 2 bases and J by 3 bases. CDR1 and CDR2 (germline): SEHNR, FQNEAQ (reference sequence). This CDR3 is CASSLPLTSGEYTGELFF. For the CDR3, the DNA is TGTGCCAGCAGCTTACCCTTAACTAGCGGGGAATACACCGGGGAGCTGTTTTTT.

The sample holds many counts of this clonotype. The chain combines TRBV7-7 with TRBJ2-2; D perhaps matches TRBD2 (5 bases). The V gene's germline CDR1 is SSHAT and CDR2 FNYEAQ (reference sequence). Deletions cut 5 bases from V and 3 bases from J, with 10 bases between. This CDR3 is 14 amino acids long. The CDR3 region is CASSTAGDTGELFF. In DNA, the CDR3 is TGTGCCAGCAGCACCGCCGGGGACACCGGGGAGCTGTTTTTT.

This clonotype was seen ten or more times. The chain joins TRBV11-2 to TRBJ2-1, with 10 bases matching TRBD2. V trimming: 5 bases; J trimming: 2 bases; junction bases outside the gene matches: 6. This CDR3 is built from 16 residues. CDR1 and CDR2 from the germline V gene are SGHAT and FQNNGV. In DNA, the CDR3 is TGTGCCAGCAGCCCCCACCTAGCGGGGGCCTACAATGAGCAGTTCTTC. Its translation is CASSPHLAGAYNEQFF. The full variable domain, its missing parts supplied by reference TRBV11-2 and TRBJ2-1, is EAGVAQSPRYKIIEKRQSVAFWCNPISGHATLYWYQQILGQGPKLLIQFQNNGVVDDSQLPKDRFSAERLKGVDSTLKIQPAKLEDSAVYLCASSPHLAGAYNEQFFGPGTRLTVL.

This rearrangement joins TRBV28 to TRBJ1-5, with D possibly being TRBD1 (6 bases). V was pared by 5 bases and J by 3 bases, with 20 bases between. The CDR3 length is 17 residues. Germline V gives CDR1 MDHEN, CDR2 SYDVKM. CDR3 region: CASSKGVRGEVNQPQHF. As DNA, the CDR3 is TGTGCCAGCAGTAAAGGGGTCAGGGGAGAAGTCAATCAGCCCCAGCATTTT.

This clonotype has ten or more counts. J is TRBJ2-7 and V is TRBV29-1; 7 positions agree with TRBD1. The CDR3 spans 11 residues. The ends lost 6 bases at V and 4 bases at J; junction bases unmatched: 3. CDR1 SQVTM and CDR2 ANQGSEA come from the germline V gene. CDR3 loop: CSVGTDYEQYF. Here the CDR3 DNA reads TGCAGCGTGGGGACAGATTACGAGCAGTACTTC.

This clonotype was found many times. The CDR3 nucleotides read TGCAGTGCTAGATTTCCAGACACCCTCCACTCGAGCACAGATACGCAGTATTTT. It is translated as CSARFPDTLHSSTDTQYF. The chain employs TRBV20-1 and TRBJ2-3; D gene unclear. The CDR3 length is 18 residues. Germline lookup yields CDR1 DFQATT and CDR2 SNEGSKA (reference sequence). V was trimmed by 2 bases and J by 0 bases, leaving 21 bases between them.

The gene calls are TRBV5-1 and TRBJ1-1, with TRBD1 as a possible D gene (6 bases). Germline V gene data show CDR1 as SGHRS and CDR2 as YFSETQ. The CDR3 extends over 15 amino acids. The V end was cut by 1 base, the J end by 4 bases, with 14 bases between. CDR3 residues: CASSLLDRGSTEAFF. CDR3 DNA: TGCGCCAGCAGCTTGTTGGACAGAGGTAGCACTGAAGCTTTCTTT.

Ten or more counts support this clonotype. The chain links TRBV7-6 to TRBJ2-5; maybe TRBD2 (6 bases). The CDR3 loop spans 13 amino acids. V was trimmed by 5 bases and J by 3 bases, leaving 10 bases between them. CDR1 is SGHVS and CDR2 is FNYEAQ in the germline V gene. CDR3 sequence reads: CASSTGLEETQYF. DNA for the CDR3: TGTGCCAGCAGCACGGGACTGGAAGAGACCCAGTACTTC.

This clonotype has a count of ten or more. The chain recombines TRBV6-2 or TRBV6-3 with TRBJ1-5; the D gene is possibly TRBD1 (6 bases). The CDR3 length is 13 residues. CDR1 and CDR2 from the germline V gene are MNHEY and SVGEGT. V gave up 7 bases and J gave up 4 bases, with 11 bases separating them. This CDR3 reads CASNLQGNQPQHF. The DNA for the CDR3 is TGTGCCAGCAACCTACAGGGAAATCAGCCCCAGCATTTT.

Remarks on this clonotype: Its ends do not fully match the called genes, so a read error is possible. The V and J genes are TRBV6-5 and TRBJ2-1, with D tentatively TRBD1 or TRBD2 (5 bases each). CDR1 MNHEY and CDR2 SVGAGI come from the germline V gene. The CDR3 is made up of 14 amino acids. CDR3 DNA sequence: TGTGCCGGCAGTACAGAAGGGGAGAACAATGAGCAGTTCTTC. This encodes CAGSTEGENNEQFF.

This sequence joins TRBV11-2 and TRBJ1-4; possibly TRBD1 for D (6 bases). CDR3 size: 13 residues. V was trimmed by 2 bases and J by 5 bases, leaving 6 bases between them. Looked up from germline, CDR1 is SGHAT and CDR2 is FQNNGV. In nucleotides, the CDR3 is TGTGCCAGCAGCTTAAGGGGGAATGAAAAACTGTTTTTT. It specifies CASSLRGNEKLFF. The complete variable domain, with remaining parts taken from reference TRBV11-2 and TRBJ1-4, reads EAGVAQSPRYKIIEKRQSVAFWCNPISGHATLYWYQQILGQGPKLLIQFQNNGVVDDSQLPKDRFSAERLKGVDSTLKIQPAKLEDSAVYLCASSLRGNEKLFFGSGTQLSVL.

V usage is TRBV27 and J usage is TRBJ2-7; D tentatively reads TRBD1 or TRBD2 (6 bases each). Trimming shortened V by 0 bases and J by 0 bases, and 30 bases separated the two germline ends. The CDR3 sequence is 22 residues long. Germline V gene data show CDR1 as MNHEY and CDR2 as SMNVEV (reference sequence). The CDR3 DNA sequence: TGTGCCAGCAGTTTATCGGCCCCCGGGGGCATGGCGTCAGGGGTCGTCTCCTACGAGCAGTACTTC. It specifies CASSLSAPGGMASGVVSYEQYF.